This T cell receptor beta chain emerged from a study of cytomegalovirus exposure and HLA in healthy donors. Whole-study findings and limits: Some V segments (TRBV6-2 and TRBV6-3 among them) were excluded as indistinguishable.

The study ran its PCR with 60 Vbeta and 13 Jbeta primers. Here immunoSEQ multiplex PCR was the method, and the copy in TCRdb shows in-frame clones only, minus some. This table holds tens of thousands of clones, around 77% found once. For this clone: Its antigen remains unidentified.

The CDR3 runs 15 residues. Germline V gene sequence: CDR1 MNHNS, CDR2 SASEGT. V lost 10 bases, J lost 0 bases, and 18 bases lay in between. The V and J genes are TRBV6-1 and TRBJ1-2; weak D call: TRBD1 (5 bases). Sequenced input: PBMCs. The sequence came from a woman younger than 45 in good health and CMV-seropositive. The CDR3 coding sequence is TGTGCCATCACGCCCCGGGGGGAGCCTAACTATGGCTACACCTTC. Translated: CAITPRGEPNYGYTF.